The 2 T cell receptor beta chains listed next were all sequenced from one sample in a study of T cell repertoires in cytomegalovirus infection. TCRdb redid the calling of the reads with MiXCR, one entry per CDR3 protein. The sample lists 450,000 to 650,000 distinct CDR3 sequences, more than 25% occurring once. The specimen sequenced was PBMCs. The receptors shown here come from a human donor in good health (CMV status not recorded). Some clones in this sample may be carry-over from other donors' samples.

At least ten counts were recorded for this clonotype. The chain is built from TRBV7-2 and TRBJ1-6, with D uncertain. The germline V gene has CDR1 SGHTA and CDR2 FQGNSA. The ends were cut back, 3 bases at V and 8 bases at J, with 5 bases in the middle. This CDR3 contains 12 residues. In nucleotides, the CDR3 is TGTGCCAGCAGCTTCCCCGATTCACCCCTCCACTTT. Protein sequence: CASSFPDSPLHF. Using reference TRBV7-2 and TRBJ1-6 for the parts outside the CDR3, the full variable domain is GAGVSQSPSNKVTEKGKDVELRCDPISGHTALYWYRQSLGQGLEFLIYFQGNSAPDKSGLPSDRFSAERTGGSVSTLTIQRTQQEDSAVYLCASSFPDSPLHFGNGTRLTVT.

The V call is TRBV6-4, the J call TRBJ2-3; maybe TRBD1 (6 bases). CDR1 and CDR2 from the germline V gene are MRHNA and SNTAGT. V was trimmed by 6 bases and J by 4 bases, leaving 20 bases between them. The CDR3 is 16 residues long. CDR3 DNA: TGTGCCAGCAGGGGACCCCGTGAACAGGGTCCAGATACGCAGTATTTT. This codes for CASRGPREQGPDTQYF.